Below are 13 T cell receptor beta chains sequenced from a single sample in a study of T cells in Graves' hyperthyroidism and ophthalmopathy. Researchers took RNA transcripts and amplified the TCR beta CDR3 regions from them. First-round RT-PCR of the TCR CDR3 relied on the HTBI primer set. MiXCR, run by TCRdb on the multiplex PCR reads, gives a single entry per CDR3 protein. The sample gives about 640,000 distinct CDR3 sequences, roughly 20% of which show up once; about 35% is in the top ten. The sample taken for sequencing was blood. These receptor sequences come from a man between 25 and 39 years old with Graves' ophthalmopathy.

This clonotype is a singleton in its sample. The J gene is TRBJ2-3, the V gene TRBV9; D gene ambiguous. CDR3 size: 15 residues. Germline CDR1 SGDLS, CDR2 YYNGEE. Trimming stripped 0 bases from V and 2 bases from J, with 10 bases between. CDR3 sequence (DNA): TGTGCCAGCAGCGTAGAGGGCAGACACACAGATACGCAGTATTTT. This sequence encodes CASSVEGRHTDTQYF.

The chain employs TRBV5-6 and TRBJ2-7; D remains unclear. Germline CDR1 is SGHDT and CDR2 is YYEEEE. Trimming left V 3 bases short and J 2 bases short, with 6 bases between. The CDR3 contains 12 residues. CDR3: CASSSMTYEQYF. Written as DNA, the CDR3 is TGTGCCAGCAGCTCGATGACCTACGAGCAGTACTTC.

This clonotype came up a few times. The CDR3 nucleotides are TGTGCCAGCAGTGATTTGTGGGGTGCGTCCTACAATGAGCAGTTCTTC. Its translation: CASSDLWGASYNEQFF. V is TRBV6-1 and J is TRBJ2-1; D not resolved. The CDR3 runs 16 residues. Germline CDR1 is MNHNS and CDR2 is SASEGT. The germline V and J ends were trimmed by 3 bases and 1 base, with 13 bases remaining between them.

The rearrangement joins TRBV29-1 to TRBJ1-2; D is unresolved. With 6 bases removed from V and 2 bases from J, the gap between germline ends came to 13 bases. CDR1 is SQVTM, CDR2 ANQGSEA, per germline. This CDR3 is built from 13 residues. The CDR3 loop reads CSVELRGNYGYTF. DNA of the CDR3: TGCAGCGTCGAGCTTAGAGGAAACTATGGCTACACCTTC.

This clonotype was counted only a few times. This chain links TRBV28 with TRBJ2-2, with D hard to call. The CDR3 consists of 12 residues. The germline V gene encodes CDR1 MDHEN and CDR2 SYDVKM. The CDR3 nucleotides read TGTGCTTCTTTAAGTCTCGTCGGGGAGCTGTTTTTT. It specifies CASLSLVGELFF.

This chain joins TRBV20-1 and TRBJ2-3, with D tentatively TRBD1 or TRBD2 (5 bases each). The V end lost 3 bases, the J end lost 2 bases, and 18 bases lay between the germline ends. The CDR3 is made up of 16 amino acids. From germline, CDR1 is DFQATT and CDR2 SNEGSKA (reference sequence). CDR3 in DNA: TGCAGTGCTAGCCCTTCTATGGTAGGGACCACAGATACGCAGTATTTT. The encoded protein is CSASPSMVGTTDTQYF.

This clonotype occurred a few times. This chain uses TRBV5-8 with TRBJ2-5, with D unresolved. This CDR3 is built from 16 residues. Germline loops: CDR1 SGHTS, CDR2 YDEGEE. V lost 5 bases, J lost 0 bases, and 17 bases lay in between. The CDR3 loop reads CASSRRPRTDQETQYF. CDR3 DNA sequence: TGTGCCAGCAGTCGGCGGCCCCGGACCGACCAAGAGACCCAGTACTTC.

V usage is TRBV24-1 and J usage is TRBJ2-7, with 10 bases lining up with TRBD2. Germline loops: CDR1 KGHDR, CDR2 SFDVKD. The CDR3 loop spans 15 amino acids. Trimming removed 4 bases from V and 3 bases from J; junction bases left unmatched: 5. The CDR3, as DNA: TGTGCCACCAGTGACTCTAGCGGGAGCCTCTACGAGCAGTACTTC. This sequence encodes CATSDSSGSLYEQYF.

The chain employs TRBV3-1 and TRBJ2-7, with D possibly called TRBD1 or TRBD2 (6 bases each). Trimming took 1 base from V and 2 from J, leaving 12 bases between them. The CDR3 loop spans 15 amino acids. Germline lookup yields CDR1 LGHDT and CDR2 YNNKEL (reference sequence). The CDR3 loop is CASSQAGGAPYEQYF. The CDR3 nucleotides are TGTGCCAGCAGCCAAGCCGGGGGCGCGCCCTACGAGCAGTACTTC.

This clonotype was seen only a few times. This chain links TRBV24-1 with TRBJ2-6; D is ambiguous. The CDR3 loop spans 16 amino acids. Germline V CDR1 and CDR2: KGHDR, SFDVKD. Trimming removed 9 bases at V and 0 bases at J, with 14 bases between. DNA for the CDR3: TGTGCCACCGGCCCCGCCCGAAACTCTGGGGCCAACGTCCTGACTTTC. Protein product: CATGPARNSGANVLTF.

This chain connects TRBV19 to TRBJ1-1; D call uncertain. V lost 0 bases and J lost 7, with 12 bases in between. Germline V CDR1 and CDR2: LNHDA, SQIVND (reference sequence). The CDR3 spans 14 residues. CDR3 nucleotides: TGTGCCAGTAGTATAGACCCAGCCGCAGATGAAGCTTTCTTT. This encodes CASSIDPAADEAFF.

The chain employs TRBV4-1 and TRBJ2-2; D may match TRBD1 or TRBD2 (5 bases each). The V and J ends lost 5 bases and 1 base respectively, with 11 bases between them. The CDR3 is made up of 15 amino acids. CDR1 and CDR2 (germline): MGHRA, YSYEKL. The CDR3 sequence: CASSIEGRNTGELFF. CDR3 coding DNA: TGCGCCAGCAGCATAGAGGGACGGAACACCGGGGAGCTGTTTTTT.

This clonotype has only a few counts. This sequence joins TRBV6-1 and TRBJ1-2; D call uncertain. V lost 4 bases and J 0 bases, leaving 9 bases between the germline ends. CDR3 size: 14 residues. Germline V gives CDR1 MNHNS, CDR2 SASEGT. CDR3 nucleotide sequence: TGTGCCAGCAGTGCGAGACAAGCTAACTATGGCTACACCTTC. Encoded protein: CASSARQANYGYTF.